This TCR beta chain came from a study of blood T cell repertoires in COVID-19. Clones were read by immunoSEQ multiplex PCR, and TCRdb kept only the in-frame ones, dropping some. The table has a few hundred thousand clones, 80% to 90% seen once. The sequenced sample consisted of peripheral blood. This receptor was taken from a man aged 45-60 years with active or convalescent COVID-19.

CDR3 sequence (DNA): TGTGCCAGTACAGTATCGAACACTGAAGCTTTCTTT. This codes for CASTVSNTEAFF. The chain has TRBV19 and TRBJ1-1; D remains ambiguous. The germline V and J ends were trimmed by 7 bases and 1 base, with 7 bases remaining between them. This CDR3 spans 12 amino acids. Germline lookup yields CDR1 LNHDA and CDR2 SQIVND (reference sequence).